The next 22 T cell receptor beta chains were all read from a single sample in a study of PD-L1 blockade in urothelial cancer. Using immunoSEQ multiplex PCR, the repertoire was profiled, and TCRdb retains in-frame clones only, with some absent. Of 50,000 to 55,000 clones in the sample, around 77% are singletons; the top ten hold 3% to 4.5%. The sample was PBMCs, taken around atezolizumab (anti-PD-L1) treatment. Source of these receptors: a man in his 70s with urothelial cancer.

The rearrangement links TRBV11-2 to TRBJ2-7; TRBD2 matches at 7 bases. Germline CDR1 reads SGHAT; CDR2 reads FQNNGV. This CDR3 contains 12 residues. The junction had 4 bases not matched to a gene; V was cut back by 7 bases and J by 4 bases. The CDR3 region has the DNA TGTGCCAGCACCTCGGGGGGTTACGAGCAGTACTTC. Translating gives CASTSGGYEQYF.

The V call is TRBV27, the J call TRBJ2-3, with D perhaps matching TRBD1 (6 bases). From germline, CDR1 is MNHEY and CDR2 SMNVEV (reference sequence). There are 16 residues in the CDR3. Trimming cost V 2 bases and J 0 bases, with 12 bases left between them. The chain's CDR3 is CASSLPGQLSTDTQYF. The CDR3, as DNA: TGTGCCAGCAGTTTACCAGGACAGTTGAGCACAGATACGCAGTATTTT.

The genes are TRBV6-1 and TRBJ1-1; 11 bases map to TRBD1. CDR1 and CDR2 (germline): MNHNS, SASEGT. The CDR3 loop spans 14 amino acids. The ends lost 6 bases at V and 10 bases at J; junction bases unmatched: 10. The CDR3: CASSPGTGGFVAFF. The CDR3 bases are TGTGCCAGCAGCCCCGGGACAGGGGGTTTTGTAGCTTTCTTT.

CDR3 coding DNA: TGTGCCAGCACCCGCAGGTTCCCTGGGACAAGGGGAGCTGAGCAGTTCTTC. It encodes CASTRRFPGTRGAEQFF. J is TRBJ2-1 and V is TRBV28, with D possibly TRBD1 on 6 matching bases. The CDR3 is made up of 17 amino acids. V was clipped by 7 bases and J by 9 bases, with 28 bases between them. Germline V gives CDR1 MDHEN, CDR2 SYDVKM.

This chain links TRBV28 with TRBJ2-7; the match to TRBD2 covers 10 bases. V gave up 4 bases and J gave up 2 bases; unmatched junction bases: 11. The CDR3 has 17 amino acids. Germline V gives CDR1 MDHEN, CDR2 SYDVKM. The CDR3 spells CASSSPSSGRIAYEQYF. CDR3 bases: TGTGCCAGCAGTTCCCCCAGTAGCGGGAGGATAGCCTACGAGCAGTACTTC.

The CDR3 DNA reads TGTGCCAGCAGTTGGGGGACTATGAACACTGAAGCTTTCTTT. Translating gives CASSWGTMNTEAFF. V usage is TRBV27 and J usage is TRBJ1-1; the D gene is possibly TRBD1 (5 bases). V was clipped by 4 bases and J by 0 bases, with 9 bases between them. The CDR3 extends over 14 amino acids. Germline V CDR1 and CDR2: MNHEY, SMNVEV (reference sequence).

The chain combines TRBV7-2 with TRBJ2-5, with D perhaps matching TRBD2 (5 bases). Trimming left V 1 base short and J 5 bases short, with 5 bases between. Germline CDR1 is SGHTA and CDR2 is FQGNSA. This CDR3 comprises 12 residues. The CDR3 here is CASSLGEETQYF. The CDR3 region has the DNA TGTGCCAGCAGCTTAGGGGAGGAGACCCAGTACTTC.

The genes are TRBV5-5 and TRBJ2-7, with 7 bases fitting TRBD2. V gave up 4 bases and J gave up 5 bases; unmatched junction bases: 9. Germline V lookup: CDR1 SGHKS, CDR2 YYEKEE (reference sequence). This CDR3 has 14 amino acids. The CDR3 loop reads CASSPERERDEQYF. The CDR3 DNA reads as TGTGCCAGCAGCCCCGAGCGGGAACGAGACGAGCAGTACTTC.

The genes are TRBV6-5 and TRBJ2-1, with 7 bases aligning to TRBD2. Germline V gives CDR1 MNHEY, CDR2 SVGAGI. The CDR3 runs to 15 residues. V trimming: 6 bases; J trimming: 4 bases; junction bases outside the gene matches: 9. CDR3 in DNA: TGTGCCAGCAGACCGGGACTACAAGCTTACAATGAGCAGTTCTTC. Amino acid sequence: CASRPGLQAYNEQFF.

The chain uses TRBV7-3 and TRBJ2-1; TRBD1 is a possible D gene (6 bases). CDR3 length equals 14 residues. V lost 2 bases and J 9 bases, leaving 14 bases between the germline ends. The germline gives CDR1 SGHTA, CDR2 FQGTGA. CDR3 region: CASSLGTSGAEQFF. The DNA for the CDR3 is TGTGCCAGCAGCTTAGGGACGTCAGGGGCTGAGCAGTTCTTC. Complete variable domain (other parts from reference TRBV7-3 and TRBJ2-1): GAGVSQTPSNKVTEKGKYVELRCDPISGHTALYWYRQSLGQGPEFLIYFQGTGAADDSGLPNDRFFAVRPEGSVSTLKIQRTERGDSAVYLCASSLGTSGAEQFFGPGTRLTVL.

The chain recombines TRBV5-4 with TRBJ2-5; 7 bases map to TRBD2. The CDR3 length is 16 residues. V was pared by 4 bases and J by 5 bases, with 14 bases of the junction left unmatched. The germline CDR1 and CDR2 sequences are SGHNT and YYREEE (reference sequence). CDR3 sequence reads: CASSNPTSRRKETQYF. CDR3 coding DNA: TGTGCCAGCAGCAACCCGACTAGCAGACGAAAGGAGACCCAGTACTTC. The full variable domain, completed using reference TRBV5-4 and TRBJ2-5, is ETGVTQSPTHLIKTRGQQVTLRCSSQSGHNTVSWYQQALGQGPQFIFQYYREEENGRGNFPPRFSGLQFPNYSSELNVNALELDDSALYLCASSNPTSRRKETQYFGPGTRLLVL.

The chain combines TRBV7-6 with TRBJ1-1; 11 bases map to TRBD1. Unmatched junction bases numbered 16, after V lost 0 bases and J lost 4 bases. The CDR3 covers 20 residues. Germline loops: CDR1 SGHVS, CDR2 FNYEAQ. Here the CDR3 reads CASSLAPDSRTGGSVTEAFF. DNA of the CDR3: TGTGCCAGCAGCTTAGCACCTGACTCGAGGACAGGGGGCTCGGTCACTGAAGCTTTCTTT. The complete variable domain, with remaining parts taken from reference TRBV7-6 and TRBJ1-1, reads GAGVSQSPRYKVTKRGQDVALRCDPISGHVSLYWYRQALGQGPEFLTYFNYEAQQDKSGLPNDRFSAERPEGSISTLTIQRTEQRDSAMYRCASSLAPDSRTGGSVTEAFFGQGTRLTVV.

For the CDR3, the DNA is TGTGCCAGCAGCCCCTGGGCGGGGGCTGGAAACACCATATATTTT. As protein: CASSPWAGAGNTIYF. This chain links TRBV5-5 with TRBJ1-3; possibly TRBD1 for D (5 bases). Germline V lookup: CDR1 SGHKS, CDR2 YYEKEE (reference sequence). This CDR3 region has 15 residues. Trimming shortened V by 4 bases and J by 2 bases, and 13 bases separated the two germline ends.

This clone was seen a single time. This chain connects TRBV7-9 to TRBJ2-3; no clear D. Germline V gene lookup returns CDR1 SEHNR and CDR2 FQNEAQ (reference sequence). Between the trimmed V and J ends, which lost 7 bases and 5 bases, there was a span of 16 bases. The CDR3 is 14 residues long. The CDR3, as DNA: TGTGCCAGCACGTCCGGAGCGACGGGAGATACGCAGTATTTT. Translating it yields CASTSGATGDTQYF.

For the CDR3, the DNA is TGTGCCAGCAGCTTAGCGGAGCGTGGCTACACCTTC. This encodes CASSLAERGYTF. The V and J genes are TRBV7-9 and TRBJ1-2; no clear D gene. This CDR3 has 12 residues. Trimming took off 0 bases at V and 7 bases at J, with 6 bases between the two ends. The V gene's germline CDR1 is SEHNR and CDR2 FQNEAQ (reference sequence).

A remark on this clone: Within the sample, other DNA sequences also encode this same CDR3. The genes are TRBV9 and TRBJ1-5; 7 nucleotides line up with TRBD1. Germline trimming cut 0 bases from V and 4 bases from J; bases unmatched to any gene: 7. The CDR3 sequence is 16 residues long. Germline V gene lookup returns CDR1 SGDLS and CDR2 YYNGEE. The CDR3 nucleotides read TGTGCCAGCAGCGTAGGGGAAGGGGGCGGGAATCAGCCCCAGCATTTT. This sequence encodes CASSVGEGGGNQPQHF.

This clone was found a few times. This chain links TRBV7-6 with TRBJ2-2, with D maybe TRBD2 (7 bases). V was shortened by 1 base and J by 2 bases, with 14 bases between the two germline ends. The CDR3 has 17 residues. CDR1 and CDR2 (germline): SGHVS, FNYEAQ. DNA for the CDR3: TGTGCCAGCAGCTTAGTTTTACGGGGGGCCAACACCGGGGAGCTGTTTTTT. It is translated as CASSLVLRGANTGELFF.

This chain joins TRBV6-5 and TRBJ1-4, with TRBD1 matching 8 bases. CDR1 MNHEY and CDR2 SVGAGI come from the germline V gene. Trimming took 8 bases from V and 11 from J; bases not matched to a gene: 1. This CDR3 region has 10 residues. The CDR3 bases are TGTGCCAGCGGGACAGGCAAACTGTTTTTT. This gives the protein CASGTGKLFF.

The CDR3 DNA follows: TGTGCCAGCAGCCCCGGACTAGCGGGCGAGCAGTACTTC. This gives the protein CASSPGLAGEQYF. This chain connects TRBV9 to TRBJ2-7; 11 bases match TRBD2. The CDR3 runs to 13 residues. V was clipped by 4 bases and J by 6 bases; unmatched bases: 3. CDR1 is SGDLS, CDR2 YYNGEE, per germline.

The chain employs TRBV19 and TRBJ1-1; maybe TRBD1 (5 bases). The V gene's germline CDR1 is LNHDA and CDR2 SQIVND (reference sequence). V lost 5 bases, J lost 1 base, and 11 bases lay in between. The CDR3 runs to 14 residues. The CDR3 nucleotides read TGTGCCAGTAGTCCTCGGGGGGGGAACACTGAAGCTTTCTTT. Translated: CASSPRGGNTEAFF.

The CDR3 region is CASSQDPLDQLNLGRNTIYF. The CDR3 DNA reads as TGCGCCAGCAGCCAAGATCCCCTTGACCAACTGAACCTCGGGAGAAACACCATATATTTT. The chain has TRBV4-3 and TRBJ1-3; D uncertain. Germline V gene sequence: CDR1 LGHNA, CDR2 YSLEER. V was shortened by 0 bases and J by 5 bases, with 26 bases between the two germline ends. The CDR3 runs 20 residues.

This clone was found a few times. The gene calls are TRBV30 and TRBJ1-5; TRBD1 matches at 10 bases. The CDR3 has 16 amino acids. Germline trimming cut 2 bases from V and 4 bases from J; bases unmatched to any gene: 8. Germline CDR1 reads GTSNPN; CDR2 reads SVGIG (reference sequence). Here the CDR3 reads CAWSPKGQGLNQPQHF. The CDR3 bases are TGTGCCTGGAGTCCGAAGGGACAGGGGCTAAATCAGCCCCAGCATTTT.